This TCR beta chain originates from a study of radiotherapy plus CTLA-4 blockade in lung cancer (dated by TCRdb to 2017 to 2018). Study-wide context: Objective responses occurred in 15% to 20% of enrolled patients, and about 33% achieved disease control. The paper's findings and limits, for the study overall: The strongest predictors of response were reported to be early dynamic shifts in blood T cell clones along with a rise in serum interferon-beta following radiation. TCR clones derived from tumors expanded in peripheral blood after treatment with radiotherapy and ipilimumab.

Library preparation used the immunoSEQ multiplex PCR assay. Not all clones reach the TCRdb copy of this immuneACCESS table, which keeps in-frame sequences only. Checked studies attribute under half of the gap to unresolved V genes and leave the rest unexplained. The sample data list about 100,000 clones, and about four fifths of these were observed just once. The ten biggest clones cover around 0.9% of the sample. The study evaluated CTLA-4 blockade (ipilimumab) given together with focal radiation therapy in patients who had chemo-refractory metastatic non-small-cell lung cancer. The CDR3 starts with the cysteine, ends with the phenylalanine, and has 14 residues. Only CDR3 DNA remains: 42 bases, in frame from the first base. From a lookup of the germline V gene, CDR1 and CDR2 are MDHEN and SYDVKM. The germline V end is reduced by 7 bases and the J end by 7 bases; junction bases left unmatched: 9.

Regarding this clone: Its cognate antigen has yet to be identified. Nothing much larger sits one base from this clone, and base qualities are not available.

Rearrangement joined TRBV28 to TRBJ1-4; TRBD1 agrees with 7 junctional bases. The source is a human donor with non-small cell lung cancer who had stable disease on radiotherapy plus ipilimumab. This sample comprised peripheral blood, obtained from a patient treated with radiotherapy plus ipilimumab. The sequenced DNA is TGTGCCAGCATCCCTAGGGGGCTCGGTGAAAAACTGTTTTTT. This sequence encodes CASIPRGLGEKLFF.